A selection of T cell receptor beta chains follows, all from one sample in a study of T cells in localized non-small cell lung cancer. The repertoire was sequenced with immunoSEQ multiplex PCR; TCRdb's copy has only in-frame clones and lacks some. This table has around 25,000 clones, around 90% appearing once. This sample comprised peripheral blood, obtained before any cancer treatment. The source of these receptors is a woman aged 35-75 years with stage I lung adenocarcinoma. Both conserved end residues are part of each CDR3. D genes are given only for firm matches. Rows may omit the clone size; those that give it use once, few, many or a size class.

V: TRBV6-6; J: TRBJ2-7; D: .; size: .; CDR3: CASSYYAGSYEQYF; DNA: TGTGCCAGCAGTTACTATGCAGGGAGCTACGAGCAGTACTTC
V: TRBV15; J: TRBJ2-3; D: .; size: few; CDR3: CATSSMTPKTQYF; DNA: TGTGCCACCAGCTCCATGACCCCAAAGACGCAGTATTTT
V: TRBV4-1; J: TRBJ2-3; D: .; size: .; CDR3: CASSRKDTQYF; DNA: TGCGCCAGCAGCAGAAAAGATACGCAGTATTTT
V: TRBV9; J: TRBJ1-4; D: .; size: .; CDR3: CASSAPGAGDNEKLFF; DNA: TGTGCCAGCAGCGCCCCGGGGGCAGGGGATAATGAAAAACTGTTTTTT
V: TRBV2; J: TRBJ1-1; D: .; size: few; CDR3: CASSVIGRSSEAFF; DNA: TGTGCCAGCAGTGTTATTGGCAGGAGCTCTGAAGCTTTCTTT
V: TRBV25-1; J: TRBJ2-1; D: .; size: .; CDR3: CASTGRDEQFF; DNA: TGTGCCAGCACGGGACGGGATGAGCAGTTCTTC
V: TRBV5-1; J: TRBJ1-5; D: .; size: .; CDR3: CASSFDPSWSDQPQHF; DNA: TGCGCCAGCAGCTTCGACCCTTCTTGGAGCGATCAGCCCCAGCATTTT
V: TRBV19; J: TRBJ1-3; D: .; size: .; CDR3: CASSIGTAAGNTIYF; DNA: TGTGCCAGTAGTATAGGGACGGCGGCTGGAAACACCATATATTTT
V: TRBV13; J: TRBJ2-7; D: TRBD1; size: .; CDR3: CASSSRGQGSEQYF; DNA: TGTGCCAGCAGCTCGAGGGGACAGGGGTCCGAGCAGTACTTC
V: TRBV9; J: TRBJ1-1; D: .; size: .; CDR3: CASSSTAGTEAFF; DNA: TGTGCCAGCAGCTCCACGGCTGGCACTGAAGCTTTCTTT
V: TRBV6-5; J: TRBJ2-7; D: .; size: .; CDR3: CASSDLEQYF; DNA: TGTGCCAGCAGTGACCTAGAGCAGTACTTC
V: TRBV7-9; J: TRBJ2-7; D: .; size: .; CDR3: CASSLLGRPYEQYF; DNA: TGTGCCAGCAGCTTACTGGGACGTCCCTACGAGCAGTACTTC
V: TRBV6-1; J: TRBJ2-4; D: TRBD2; size: .; CDR3: CASSEEREWKNIQYF; DNA: TGTGCCAGCAGTGAGGAGCGGGAATGGAAAAACATTCAGTACTTC
V: TRBV9; J: TRBJ2-1; D: TRBD1; size: .; CDR3: CASSPHTGDEQFF; DNA: TGTGCCAGCAGCCCCCACACAGGGGATGAGCAGTTCTTC
V: TRBV10-3; J: TRBJ1-5; D: .; size: .; CDR3: CAIQGYSNQPQHF; DNA: TGTGCCATCCAAGGGTATAGCAATCAGCCCCAGCATTTT
V: TRBV5-6; J: TRBJ1-5; D: .; size: .; CDR3: CASSYLNQPQHF; DNA: TGTGCCAGCAGCTATCTTAATCAGCCCCAGCATTTT
V: TRBV5-6; J: TRBJ2-5; D: .; size: few; CDR3: CASSLQGGGETQYF; DNA: TGTGCCAGCAGCTTGCAGGGAGGGGGAGAGACCCAGTACTTC
V: TRBV5-1; J: TRBJ2-7; D: .; size: .; CDR3: CASSLVGGISSYEQYF; DNA: TGCGCCAGCAGCTTGGTAGGGGGGATTTCGTCCTACGAGCAGTACTTC
V: TRBV19; J: TRBJ1-4; D: .; size: .; CDR3: CASSTGQLPQKLFF; DNA: TGTGCCAGTAGTACAGGGCAACTACCACAAAAACTGTTTTTT
V: TRBV11-2; J: TRBJ1-1; D: .; size: .; CDR3: CASTRTARTMNTEAFF; DNA: TGTGCCAGCACTCGGACAGCTAGGACCATGAACACTGAAGCTTTCTTT
V: TRBV5-6; J: TRBJ2-7; D: .; size: .; CDR3: CASSLDYEQYF; DNA: TGTGCCAGCAGCTTGGACTACGAGCAGTACTTC
V: TRBV5-1; J: TRBJ2-3; D: TRBD2; size: .; CDR3: CASSLALDSGGDTQYF; DNA: TGCGCCAGCAGCTTGGCCTTGGATAGCGGGGGAGATACGCAGTATTTT
V: TRBV30; J: TRBJ2-2; D: .; size: .; CDR3: CVIGGRELFF; DNA: TGTGTAATCGGGGGCCGGGAGCTGTTTTTT
V: TRBV9; J: TRBJ2-2; D: .; size: .; CDR3: CASSVVESGELFF; DNA: TGTGCCAGCAGCGTAGTCGAGTCCGGGGAGCTGTTTTTT
V: TRBV7-7; J: TRBJ2-7; D: .; size: .; CDR3: CASSLDSRYEQYF; DNA: TGTGCCAGCAGCTTAGACAGCCGGTACGAGCAGTACTTC
V: TRBV27; J: TRBJ2-6; D: .; size: .; CDR3: CASSLTGANVLTF; DNA: TGTGCCAGCAGTTTGACTGGGGCCAACGTCCTGACTTTC
V: TRBV19; J: TRBJ1-3; D: .; size: .; CDR3: CASSTGGSGNTIYF; DNA: TGTGCCAGTAGTACGGGGGGCTCTGGAAACACCATATATTTT
V: TRBV25-1; J: TRBJ2-1; D: .; size: .; CDR3: CASSDPNSPTNEQFF; DNA: TGTGCCAGCAGTGACCCCAACAGCCCTACGAATGAGCAGTTCTTC
V: TRBV27; J: TRBJ2-7; D: TRBD1; size: .; CDR3: CASSLWTGGIYEQYF; DNA: TGTGCCAGCAGTTTGTGGACAGGGGGGATTTACGAGCAGTACTTC
V: TRBV4-2; J: TRBJ2-1; D: .; size: .; CDR3: CASSQVKLEQFF; DNA: TGTGCCAGCAGCCAAGTGAAACTAGAGCAGTTCTTC
V: TRBV28; J: TRBJ2-6; D: TRBD2; size: .; CDR3: CASTPMTSGDAGANVLTF; DNA: TGTGCCAGCACCCCCATGACTAGCGGGGACGCGGGGGCCAACGTCCTGACTTTC
V: TRBV27; J: TRBJ1-5; D: .; size: once; CDR3: CASSTNRERNDQPQHF; DNA: TGTGCCAGCAGTACGAACCGGGAGAGAAATGATCAGCCCCAGCATTTT
V: TRBV6-6; J: TRBJ1-2; D: .; size: .; CDR3: CASFNGFDYGYTF; DNA: TGTGCCAGCTTCAACGGGTTCGACTATGGCTACACCTTC
V: TRBV11-1; J: TRBJ1-2; D: TRBD1; size: .; CDR3: CASSSPGTGAYGYTF; DNA: TGTGCCAGCAGCTCCCCCGGGACAGGGGCCTATGGCTACACCTTC
V: TRBV15; J: TRBJ2-2; D: TRBD1; size: .; CDR3: CATSRARGTDNTGELFF; DNA: TGTGCCACCAGCAGAGCAAGGGGGACAGATAACACCGGGGAGCTGTTTTTT
V: TRBV19; J: TRBJ2-1; D: .; size: .; CDR3: CASSRGQGAYNEQFF; DNA: TGTGCCAGTAGTAGGGGGCAGGGCGCGTACAATGAGCAGTTCTTC
V: TRBV7-6; J: TRBJ2-7; D: TRBD2; size: .; CDR3: CASSEETSGSPYEQYF; DNA: TGTGCCAGCAGCGAAGAGACTAGCGGGAGTCCCTACGAGCAGTACTTC
V: TRBV5-1; J: TRBJ2-7; D: .; size: .; CDR3: CASSRGPLYEQYF; DNA: TGCGCCAGCAGCAGGGGCCCACTCTACGAGCAGTACTTC
V: TRBV28; J: TRBJ2-7; D: .; size: .; CDR3: CASSLGGLGDYEQYF; DNA: TGTGCCAGCAGTTTAGGGGGGCTAGGGGACTACGAGCAGTACTTC
V: TRBV5-4; J: TRBJ2-2; D: .; size: .; CDR3: CASSPGVGAGELFF; DNA: TGTGCCAGCAGCCCCGGGGTAGGGGCCGGGGAGCTGTTTTTT